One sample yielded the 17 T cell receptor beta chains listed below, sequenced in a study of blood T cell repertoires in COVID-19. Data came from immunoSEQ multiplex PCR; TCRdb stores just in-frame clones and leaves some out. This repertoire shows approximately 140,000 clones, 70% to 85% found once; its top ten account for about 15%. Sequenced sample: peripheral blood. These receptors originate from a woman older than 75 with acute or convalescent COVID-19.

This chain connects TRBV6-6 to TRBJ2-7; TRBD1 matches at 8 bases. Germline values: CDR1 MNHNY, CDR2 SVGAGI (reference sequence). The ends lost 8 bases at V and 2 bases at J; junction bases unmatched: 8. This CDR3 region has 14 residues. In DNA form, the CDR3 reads TGTGCCAGCCGGGTACAGGGGGACCCCTACGAGCAGTACTTC. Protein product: CASRVQGDPYEQYF.

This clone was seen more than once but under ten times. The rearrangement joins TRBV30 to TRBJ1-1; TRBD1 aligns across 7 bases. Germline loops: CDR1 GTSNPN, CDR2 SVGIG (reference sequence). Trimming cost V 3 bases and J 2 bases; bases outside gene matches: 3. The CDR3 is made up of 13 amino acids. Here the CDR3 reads CAWRTGDNTEAFF. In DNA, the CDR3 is TGTGCCTGGAGAACAGGGGATAACACTGAAGCTTTCTTT.

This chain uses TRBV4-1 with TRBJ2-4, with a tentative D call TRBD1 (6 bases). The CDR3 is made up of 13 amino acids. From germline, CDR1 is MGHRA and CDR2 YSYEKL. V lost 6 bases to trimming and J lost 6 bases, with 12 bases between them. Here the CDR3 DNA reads TGCGCCAGCAGAAAGGGACATCCAAACATTCAGTACTTC. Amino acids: CASRKGHPNIQYF.

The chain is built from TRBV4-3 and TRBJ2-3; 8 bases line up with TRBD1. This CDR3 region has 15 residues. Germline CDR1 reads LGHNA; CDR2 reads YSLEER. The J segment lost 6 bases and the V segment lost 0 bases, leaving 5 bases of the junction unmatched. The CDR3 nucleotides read TGCGCCAGCAGCCAAGACGACAGGGGAGGTGATACGCAGTATTTT. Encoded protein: CASSQDDRGGDTQYF.

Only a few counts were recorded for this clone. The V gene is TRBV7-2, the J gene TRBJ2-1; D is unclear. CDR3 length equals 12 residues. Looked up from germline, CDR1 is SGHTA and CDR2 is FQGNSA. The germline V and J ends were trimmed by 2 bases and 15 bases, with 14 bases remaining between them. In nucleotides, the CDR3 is TGTGCCAGCAGCTTAAATCGCCGTGGGCCGTTCTTC. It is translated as CASSLNRRGPFF.

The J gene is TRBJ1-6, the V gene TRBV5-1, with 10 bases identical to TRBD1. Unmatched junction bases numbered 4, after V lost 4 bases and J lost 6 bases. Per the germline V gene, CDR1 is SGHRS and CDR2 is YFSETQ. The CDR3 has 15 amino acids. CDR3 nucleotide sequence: TGCGCCAGCAGCCAAGGACAGGGGGGTAATTCACCCCTCCACTTT. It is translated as CASSQGQGGNSPLHF.

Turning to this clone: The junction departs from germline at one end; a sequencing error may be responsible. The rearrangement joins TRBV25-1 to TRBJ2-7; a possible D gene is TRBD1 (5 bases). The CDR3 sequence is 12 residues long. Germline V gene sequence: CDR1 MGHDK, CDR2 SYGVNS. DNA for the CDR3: TGTACCAGCGCCCGGACAAAATACGAGCAGTACTTC. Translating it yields CTSARTKYEQYF.

The CDR3 nucleotides read TGTGCCAGCAGCTTACAGGGGGCTGAAGCTTTCTTT. Residues: CASSLQGAEAFF. The J gene is TRBJ1-1, the V gene TRBV7-2; 7 bases align to TRBD1. Germline CDR1 SGHTA, CDR2 FQGNSA. J was trimmed by 6 bases and V by 2 bases; bases with no gene match: 0. CDR3 length: 12 residues.

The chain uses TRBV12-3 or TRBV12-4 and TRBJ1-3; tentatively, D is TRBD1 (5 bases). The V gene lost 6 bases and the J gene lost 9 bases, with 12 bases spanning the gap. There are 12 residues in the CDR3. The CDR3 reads CASRRGGGTIYF. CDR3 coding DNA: TGTGCCAGCAGGCGGGGGGGAGGCACCATATATTTT.

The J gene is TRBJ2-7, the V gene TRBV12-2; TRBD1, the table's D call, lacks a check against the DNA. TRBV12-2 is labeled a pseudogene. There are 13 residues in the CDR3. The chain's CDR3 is CASRPNRGYEQYF. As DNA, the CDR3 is TGTGCAAGTCGCCCCAACAGGGGCTACGAGCAGTACTTC.

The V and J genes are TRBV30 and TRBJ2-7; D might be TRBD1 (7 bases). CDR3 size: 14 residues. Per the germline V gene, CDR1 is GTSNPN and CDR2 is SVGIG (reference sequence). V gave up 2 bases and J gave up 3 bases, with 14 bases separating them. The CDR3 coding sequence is TGTGCCTGGAGTTCCCAGGGGGGTCACTACGAGCAGTACTTC. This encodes CAWSSQGGHYEQYF.

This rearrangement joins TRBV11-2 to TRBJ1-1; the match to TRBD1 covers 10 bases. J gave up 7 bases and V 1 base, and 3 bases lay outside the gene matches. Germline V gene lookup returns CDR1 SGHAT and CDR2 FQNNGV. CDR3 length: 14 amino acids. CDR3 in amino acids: CASSLGGQGGEAFF. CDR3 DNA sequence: TGTGCCAGCAGCTTAGGTGGACAGGGGGGTGAAGCTTTCTTT. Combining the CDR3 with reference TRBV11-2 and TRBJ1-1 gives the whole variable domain EAGVAQSPRYKIIEKRQSVAFWCNPISGHATLYWYQQILGQGPKLLIQFQNNGVVDDSQLPKDRFSAERLKGVDSTLKIQPAKLEDSAVYLCASSLGGQGGEAFFGQGTRLTVV.

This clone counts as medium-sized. CDR3: CASSLAVGYNEQFF. The CDR3 nucleotides read TGTGCCAGCAGCTTAGCGGTCGGCTACAATGAGCAGTTCTTC. This sequence joins TRBV7-9 and TRBJ2-1; D is uncertain. V was cut by 0 bases and J by 3 bases, with 6 bases left in between. The germline gives CDR1 SEHNR, CDR2 FQNEAQ (reference sequence). This CDR3 is 14 amino acids long.

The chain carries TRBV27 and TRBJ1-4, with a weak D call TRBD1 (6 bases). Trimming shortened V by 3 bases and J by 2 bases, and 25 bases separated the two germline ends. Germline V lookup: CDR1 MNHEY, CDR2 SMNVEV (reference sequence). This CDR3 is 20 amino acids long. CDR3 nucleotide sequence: TGTGCCAGCAGTTTGAACCGCGACAGGTACCCGGTTGGCACTAATGAAAAACTGTTTTTT. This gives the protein CASSLNRDRYPVGTNEKLFF. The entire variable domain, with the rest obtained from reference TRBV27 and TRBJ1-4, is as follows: EAQVTQNPRYLITVTGKKLTVTCSQNMNHEYMSWYRQDPGLGLRQIYYSMNVEVTDKGDVPEGYKVSRKEKRNFPLILESPSPNQTSLYFCASSLNRDRYPVGTNEKLFFGSGTQLSVL.

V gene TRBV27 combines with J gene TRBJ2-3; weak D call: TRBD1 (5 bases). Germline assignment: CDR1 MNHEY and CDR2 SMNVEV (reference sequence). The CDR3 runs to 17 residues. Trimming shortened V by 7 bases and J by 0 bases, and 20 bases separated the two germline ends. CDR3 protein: CASTRTARASSTDTQYF. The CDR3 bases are TGTGCCAGCACCCGAACCGCCAGGGCATCTAGCACAGATACGCAGTATTTT.

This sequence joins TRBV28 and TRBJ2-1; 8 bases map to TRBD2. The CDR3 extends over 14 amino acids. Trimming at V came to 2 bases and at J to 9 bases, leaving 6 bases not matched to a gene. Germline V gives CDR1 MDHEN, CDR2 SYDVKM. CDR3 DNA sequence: TGTGCCAGCAGTTTACCGGGAGGGCCGCGTGAGCAGTTCTTC. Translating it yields CASSLPGGPREQFF.

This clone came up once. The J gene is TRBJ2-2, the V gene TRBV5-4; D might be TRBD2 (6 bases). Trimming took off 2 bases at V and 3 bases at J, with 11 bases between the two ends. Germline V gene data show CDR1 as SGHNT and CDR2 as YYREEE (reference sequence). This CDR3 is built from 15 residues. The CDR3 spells CASSFAGRYTGELFF. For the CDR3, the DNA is TGTGCCAGCAGCTTTGCGGGACGCTACACCGGGGAGCTGTTTTTT.